The 4 T cell receptor beta chains below come from one sample, sequenced in a study of T cells after yellow fever vaccination. TCRdb redid the calling of the 5' RACE reads with MiXCR, one entry per CDR3 protein. Of some 350,000 distinct CDR3 sequences listed, about 4% were seen once; the top ten hold approximately 25%. Sequences were derived from PBMCs, sampled 5 days after the yellow fever booster vaccination. The receptors were gathered from a man aged 18 to 30 who received the YFV17D yellow fever vaccine.

This clonotype was counted ten times or more. The chain has TRBV7-2 and TRBJ2-3; D perhaps matches TRBD2 (7 bases). V dropped 8 bases and J dropped 2 bases, with 11 bases sitting between them. The germline V gene encodes CDR1 SGHTA and CDR2 FQGNSA. CDR3 length: 13 residues. The chain's CDR3 is CASCGGPTDTQYF. In DNA, the CDR3 is TGTGCCAGCTGCGGGGGCCCCACAGATACGCAGTATTTT.

This clonotype appeared a few times. The rearrangement uses TRBV24-1 and TRBJ2-7; 8 bases line up with TRBD1. Trimming took 6 bases from V and 9 from J; bases not matched to a gene: 15. The CDR3 extends over 15 amino acids. Germline V gene lookup returns CDR1 KGHDR and CDR2 SFDVKD. CDR3 residues: CATSISLTGEMRQYF. Written as DNA, the CDR3 is TGTGCCACCAGTATCTCGTTGACAGGGGAGATGAGGCAGTACTTC.

The chain is built from TRBV9 and TRBJ2-2; D may be TRBD2 (5 bases). The germline gives CDR1 SGDLS, CDR2 YYNGEE. Trimming removed 2 bases at V and 3 bases at J, with 17 bases between. The CDR3 runs 17 residues. CDR3 DNA: TGTGCCAGCAGCGTCCCCCGGGGAAAGCCCCACACCGGGGAGCTGTTTTTT. Translation gives CASSVPRGKPHTGELFF. Filled out from reference TRBV9 and TRBJ2-2, the complete variable domain reads DSGVTQTPKHLITATGQRVTLRCSPRSGDLSVYWYQQSLDQGLQFLIQYYNGEERAKGNILERFSAQQFPDLHSELNLSSLELGDSALYFCASSVPRGKPHTGELFFGEGSRLTVL.

There are many counts of this clonotype. The rearrangement links TRBV10-3 to TRBJ1-5; perhaps TRBD1 as D (5 bases). Per the germline V gene, CDR1 is ENHRY and CDR2 is SYGVKD. Trimming took off 6 bases at V and 8 bases at J, with 14 bases between the two ends. This CDR3 comprises 13 residues. CDR3 residues: CAIRSTALEPQHF. DNA of the CDR3: TGTGCCATCAGATCGACAGCCCTGGAGCCCCAGCATTTT.